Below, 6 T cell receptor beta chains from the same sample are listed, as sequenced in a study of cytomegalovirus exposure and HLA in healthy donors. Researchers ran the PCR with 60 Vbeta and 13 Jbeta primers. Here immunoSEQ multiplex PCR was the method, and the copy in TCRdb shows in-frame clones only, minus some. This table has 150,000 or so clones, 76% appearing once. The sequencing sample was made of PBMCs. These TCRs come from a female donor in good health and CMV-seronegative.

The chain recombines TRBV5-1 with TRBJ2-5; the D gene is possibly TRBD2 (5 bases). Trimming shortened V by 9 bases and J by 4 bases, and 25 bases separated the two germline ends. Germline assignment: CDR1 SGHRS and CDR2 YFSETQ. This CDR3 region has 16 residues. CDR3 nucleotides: TGCGCCACCCAAGTCGGGGATCTGGGGTCGGGAGAGACCCAGTACTTC. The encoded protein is CATQVGDLGSGETQYF.

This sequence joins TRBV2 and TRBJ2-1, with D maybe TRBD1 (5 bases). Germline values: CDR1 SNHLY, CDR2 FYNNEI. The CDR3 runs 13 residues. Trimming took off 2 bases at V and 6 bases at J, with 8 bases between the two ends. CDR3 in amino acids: CASSEWGSNEQFF. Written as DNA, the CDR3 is TGTGCCAGCAGTGAATGGGGCTCCAATGAGCAGTTCTTC.

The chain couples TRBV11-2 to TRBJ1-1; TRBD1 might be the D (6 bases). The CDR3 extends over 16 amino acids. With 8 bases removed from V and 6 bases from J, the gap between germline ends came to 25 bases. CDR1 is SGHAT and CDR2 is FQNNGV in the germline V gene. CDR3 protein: CASGPGGGATFAEAFF. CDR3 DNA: TGTGCCAGCGGCCCGGGGGGGGGCGCAACCTTCGCTGAAGCTTTCTTT.

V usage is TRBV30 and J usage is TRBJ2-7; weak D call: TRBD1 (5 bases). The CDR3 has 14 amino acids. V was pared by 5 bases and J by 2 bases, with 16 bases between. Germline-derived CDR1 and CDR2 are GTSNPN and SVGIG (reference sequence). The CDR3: CAWVDTGRAYEQYF. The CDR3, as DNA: TGTGCCTGGGTTGATACAGGTAGGGCCTACGAGCAGTACTTC.

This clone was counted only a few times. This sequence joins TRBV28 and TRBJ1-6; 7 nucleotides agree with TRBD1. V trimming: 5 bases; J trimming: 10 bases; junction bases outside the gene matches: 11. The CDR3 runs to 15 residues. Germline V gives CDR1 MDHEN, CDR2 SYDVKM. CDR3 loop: CASSPPDRVGSPLHF. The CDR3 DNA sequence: TGTGCCAGCAGTCCCCCCGACAGGGTGGGCTCACCCCTCCACTTT.

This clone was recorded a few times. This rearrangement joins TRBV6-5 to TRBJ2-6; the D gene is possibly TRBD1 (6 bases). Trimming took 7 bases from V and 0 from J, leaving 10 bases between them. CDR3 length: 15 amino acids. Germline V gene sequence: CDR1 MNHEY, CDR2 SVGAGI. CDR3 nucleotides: TGTGCCAGCAAATGGGACACCTCTGGGGCCAACGTCCTGACTTTC. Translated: CASKWDTSGANVLTF.